This TCR beta chain appears in the sequencing data of a study of identical twins. Study-wide points: Part of the zero-insertion signal could reflect confounding by invariant MAIT and iNKT cells. While abundant cord blood beta clonotypes carried fewer insertions, memory repertoires showed no such pattern.

This clonotype was found a few times. Its specificity is unknown. Germline V lookup: CDR1 SGHVS, CDR2 FNYEAQ. V was clipped by 5 bases and J by 0 bases, with 13 bases between them. This CDR3 is built from 15 residues. MiXCR, applied by TCRdb to the 5' RACE reads, yields one record per CDR3 protein. The table includes 200,000 to 300,000 distinct CDR3 sequences, 6% to 8% detected once. The same data also contributed to another study, on yellow fever vaccine responses in identical twins.

The sequence was obtained from a woman under 30 in good health. The chain joins TRBV7-6 to TRBJ1-1; the D is unclear. The sample was CD8+ T cells sorted from blood. The CDR3 DNA reads TGTGCCAGCAGCCACGGCGGGCTCATGAACACTGAAGCTTTCTTT. Amino acid sequence: CASSHGGLMNTEAFF.